The 31 T cell receptor beta chains below all came from one sample that was sequenced in a study of tumor-infiltrating lymphocytes in primary liver carcinoma. Co-extracted RNA and DNA came from about 20-30 mg of unsorted bulk tissue. A primer in the constant region served to generate TCR beta cDNA from roughly 550 ng of total RNA. Libraries covering TCR beta were generated through three nested multiplex PCR rounds (using a slightly modified ARM-PCR). Forward primers for TRBV1-TRBV30 and a C-beta reverse primer served the first two PCR rounds, at about 10 cycles each. TCRdb re-called the multiplex PCR reads with MiXCR, one entry per CDR3 protein. Among fewer than 90,000 distinct CDR3 sequences listed, over 60% were seen once. Sequencing was carried out using liver tumor tissue from sampling region 1. Subset denoted: tumor region T1, superior pole. These receptors all come from a man aged 40-49 years with primary liver carcinoma and hepatitis B virus infection.

V gene TRBV12-3 or TRBV12-4 combines with J gene TRBJ1-1; D perhaps matches TRBD1 (5 bases). Between the trimmed V and J ends, which lost 4 bases and 7 bases, there was a span of 16 bases. The CDR3 loop spans 14 amino acids. The CDR3 DNA sequence: TGTGCCAGCAGTTCCCAGCAGGGTAGCATTGAAGCTTTCTTT. Protein product: CASSSQQGSIEAFF.

The chain couples TRBV6-5 to TRBJ2-3; D is perhaps TRBD2 (5 bases). The germline V and J ends were trimmed by 11 bases and 7 bases, with 13 bases remaining between them. The CDR3 totals 11 residues. In germline, CDR1 is MNHEY, CDR2 SVGAGI. The DNA of the CDR3 is TGTGCCGGCCATGGAGGTAATACGCAGTATTTT. As protein: CAGHGGNTQYF.

The chain has TRBV12-3 or TRBV12-4 and TRBJ2-1, with TRBD1 as a possible D gene (5 bases). The CDR3 contains 11 residues. The CDR3: CSPIGDSEQFF. As DNA, the CDR3 is TGTTCTCCAATAGGCGACAGTGAGCAGTTCTTC.

The sample holds many counts of this clonotype. The chain couples TRBV6-1 to TRBJ2-5, with D unresolved. The germline CDR1 and CDR2 sequences are MNHNS and SASEGT. This CDR3 has 15 residues. The V gene lost 2 bases and the J gene lost 5 bases, with 15 bases spanning the gap. The CDR3, as DNA: TGTGCCAGCAGTGAAAGGGCTCTACATGAGGAGACCCAGTACTTC. Amino acid sequence: CASSERALHEETQYF.

A word on this clonotype: The junction differs from germline at one of its ends, possibly a read error. The rearrangement uses TRBV6-5 and TRBJ2-2, with D unresolved. Germline loops: CDR1 MNHEY, CDR2 SVGAGI. This CDR3 spans 15 amino acids. The CDR3 sequence is CASSYSDLVTGELFF. The CDR3 DNA sequence: TGTGCCAGTAGTTACAGTGACCTTGTCACCGGGGAGCTGTTTTTT.

This clonotype was observed at least ten times. This rearrangement joins TRBV14 to TRBJ2-7, with 10 bases fitting TRBD2. Germline trimming cut 4 bases from V and 2 bases from J; bases unmatched to any gene: 5. Looked up from germline, CDR1 is SGHDN and CDR2 is FVKESK. The CDR3 has 15 amino acids. CDR3 nucleotide sequence: TGTGCCAGCAGCCGAATAGCGGGAGGACCCTACGAGCAGTACTTC. Its translation: CASSRIAGGPYEQYF.

This clonotype was picked up one time. This chain uses TRBV10-3 with TRBJ2-2; a weak D match, TRBD2 (5 bases). The germline V gene has CDR1 ENHRY and CDR2 SYGVKD. The V gene lost 0 bases and the J gene lost 4 bases, with 12 bases spanning the gap. The CDR3 runs to 16 residues. The CDR3 sequence is CAISESPIGSTGELFF. Here the CDR3 DNA reads TGTGCCATCAGTGAGTCACCTATTGGGAGCACCGGGGAGCTGTTTTTT.

As for this clonotype: Germline is not matched at one junction end, which may reflect a read error. This rearrangement joins TRBV11-1 to TRBJ2-7; 7 bases are a match to TRBD1. Germline loops: CDR1 SGHAT, CDR2 FQDESV (reference sequence). This CDR3 spans 13 amino acids. The CDR3 DNA is TGTGGCAGCAGGGGGAATCGATCCTACGAACAGTACTTC. This encodes CGSRGNRSYEQYF.

The chain employs TRBV7-9 and TRBJ2-7; possible D gene TRBD1, 5 bases. Germline-derived CDR1 and CDR2 are SEHNR and FQNEAQ (reference sequence). The CDR3 is 16 residues long. Trimming shortened V by 0 bases and J by 8 bases, and 20 bases separated the two germline ends. The DNA for the CDR3 is TGTGCCAGCAGCTTAGCGGTAGTGGGGCCCTCGAACAAGCAGTACTTC. This gives the protein CASSLAVVGPSNKQYF. The whole variable domain, remainder taken from reference TRBV7-9 and TRBJ2-7, is DTGVSQNPRHKITKRGQNVTFRCDPISEHNRLYWYRQTLGQGPEFLTYFQNEAQLEKSRLLSDRFSAERPKGSFSTLEIQRTEQGDSAMYLCASSLAVVGPSNKQYFGPGTRLTVT.

A word on this clonotype: A clone one base away is much larger, so this may be a read error. For the CDR3, the DNA is TGTGCCAGCAGCTTGTCCAGTGTAAATGTAAAACTGTTTTTT. The encoded protein is CASSLSSVNVKLFF. This chain links TRBV7-9 with TRBJ1-4; no clear D gene. The CDR3 has 14 amino acids. The germline gives CDR1 SEHNR, CDR2 FQNEAQ (reference sequence).

In this sample, this clonotype turned up a few times. This may stem from a read error, because a much larger clone lies one nucleotide away. The rearrangement uses TRBV10-3 and TRBJ1-3; no clear D gene. Germline assignment: CDR1 ENHRY and CDR2 SYGVKD. With 4 bases removed from V and 0 bases from J, the gap between germline ends came to 16 bases. The CDR3 covers 17 residues. Here the CDR3 DNA reads TGTGCCATCAGTGGGTCGAGGGTCATATCCTCTGGAAACACCATATATTTT. Its protein is CAISGSRVISSGNTIYF.

Remarks on this clonotype: One end of the junction fails to match germline, which may point to a read error. The V gene is TRBV5-1, the J gene TRBJ2-2, with TRBD1 as a possible D gene (7 bases). The CDR3 is 14 amino acids. Germline V CDR1 and CDR2: SGHRS, YFSETQ. The CDR3 DNA reads TGCGCCAGCAGCCCCGACAGGGAGGCCGGGGAGCTGTCTTTT. It is translated as CASSPDREAGELSF.

With regard to this clonotype: A much larger clone differs from this one at a single base, so this may be a read error. V is TRBV28 and J is TRBJ1-1; no definite D call. Trimming left V 6 bases short and J 10 bases short, with 12 bases between. The CDR3 length is 11 residues. Germline V gene lookup returns CDR1 MDHEN and CDR2 SYDVKM. The DNA of the CDR3 is TGTGCCAGCAGCCCTAACGCTAGAGCTTTCTTT. Protein sequence: CASSPNARAFF. Variable domain in full (rest from reference TRBV28 and TRBJ1-1): DVKVTQSSRYLVKRTGEKVFLECVQDMDHENMFWYRQDPGLGLRLIYFSYDVKMKEKGDIPEGYSVSREKKERFSLILESASTNQTSMYLCASSPNARAFFGQGTRLTVV.

Worth noting for this clonotype: Possible read error: a much larger clone is one base away. The chain employs TRBV25-1 and TRBJ2-3; the match to TRBD2 covers 14 bases. The junction had 6 bases not matched to a gene; V was cut back by 10 bases and J by 3 bases. CDR3 length: 15 amino acids. Germline-derived CDR1 and CDR2 are MGHDK and SYGVNS. CDR3 residues: CATSGTSGRTDTQYF. The CDR3, as DNA: TGTGCCACCTCCGGGACTAGCGGGAGAACAGATACGCAGTATTTT. The whole variable domain, filled in from reference TRBV25-1 and TRBJ2-3, reads EADIYQTPRYLVIGTGKKITLECSQTMGHDKMYWYQQDPGMELHLIHYSYGVNSTEKGDLSSESTVSRIRTEHFPLTLESARPSHTSQYLCATSGTSGRTDTQYFGPGTRLTVL.

The chain links TRBV30 to TRBJ2-3; 7 bases fit TRBD2. The CDR3 runs to 20 residues. The germline V gene has CDR1 GTSNPN and CDR2 SVGIG (reference sequence). J gave up 6 bases and V 2 bases, and 26 bases lay outside the gene matches. CDR3 bases: TGTGCCTGGAGTCCCCAACTGGGTAGCGGGTTGCCCGTTTCCTCCGATACGCAGTATTTT. Encoded protein: CAWSPQLGSGLPVSSDTQYF.

To note about this clonotype: One end of the junction does not line up with germline, which may come from a read error. This chain joins TRBV7-9 and TRBJ2-3; D not resolved. This CDR3 spans 15 amino acids. From germline, CDR1 is SEHNR and CDR2 FQNEAQ (reference sequence). The CDR3 protein is CASRLAGGRTDMQYF. CDR3 sequence (DNA): TGTGCCAGCAGGTTAGCCGGCGGTAGAACAGATATGCAGTATTTT.

As concerns this clonotype: A read error may produce the germline difference seen at one junction end. The rearrangement joins TRBV12-3 or TRBV12-4 to TRBJ2-7; D unclear. This CDR3 is 14 amino acids long. The CDR3 DNA is TGTGCCAGCAGCTATACGAGAGGATCCTATGAGCAGTACTTC. Protein: CASSYTRGSYEQYF.

Details on this clonotype: An end of the junction does not agree with germline; a read error may underlie this. The genes are TRBV2 and TRBJ2-1; D is possibly TRBD1 (6 bases). The CDR3 sequence is 12 residues long. Germline V gene data show CDR1 as SNHLY and CDR2 as FYNNEI. The CDR3 loop is CASCEQGTEQFF. The CDR3 nucleotides are TGTGCCAGCTGTGAACAGGGAACTGAGCAGTTCTTC.

A remark on this clonotype: Possible read error: a much larger clone is one base away. The J gene is TRBJ2-1, the V gene TRBV28; D is undetermined. The CDR3 length is 14 residues. Germline values: CDR1 MDHEN, CDR2 SYDVKM. The germline V and J ends were trimmed by 6 bases and 6 bases, with 15 bases remaining between them. The CDR3 spells CASSSRWLFNEQFF. CDR3 coding DNA: TGTGCCAGCAGCTCCAGGTGGCTTTTCAATGAGCAGTTCTTC.

As to this clonotype: Since the CDR3 does not end with the conserved phenylalanine or tryptophan, this likely comes from a read error. The chain links TRBV6-5 to TRBJ1-5, with D possibly TRBD1 on 6 matching bases. The CDR3 sequence is 13 residues long. In germline, CDR1 is MNHEY, CDR2 SVGAGI. The CDR3 reads CASKETGDQPQHL. In DNA form, the CDR3 reads TGTGCCAGCAAGGAGACAGGAGATCAGCCACAGCATTTG.

As for this clonotype: One end of the junction is discordant with germline, which a read error may explain. The rearrangement joins TRBV6-5 to TRBJ1-1, with TRBD1 matching 7 bases. The germline V gene has CDR1 MNHEY and CDR2 SVGAGI. The CDR3 runs to 15 residues. CDR3 bases: TGTGTCAGCAGTTCGTACAGGGGTCCGAACACTGAAGCTTTCTTT. It specifies CVSSSYRGPNTEAFF.

A note on this clonotype: The final CDR3 position lacks the conserved phenylalanine or tryptophan, pointing to a likely read error. The genes are TRBV16 and TRBJ1-5; TRBD1 is a possible D gene (6 bases). Germline V lookup: CDR1 KGHSY, CDR2 FQNENV. The CDR3 totals 14 residues. The CDR3 is CASSQSQGNLPQHS. The CDR3 region has the DNA TGTGCCAGCAGCCAATCTCAGGGGAATCTGCCCCAGCATTCT.

As to this clonotype: One junction end does not reproduce the germline sequence, and a read error may be involved. The chain is built from TRBV6-6 and TRBJ2-3, with TRBD1 matching 7 bases. Per germline, CDR1 MNHNY and CDR2 SVGAGI (reference sequence). The CDR3 runs to 15 residues. In nucleotides, the CDR3 is TGTGCCGGCAGTTTCACGGGGACAGTCACAGATACGCAGTATTTT. Translation: CAGSFTGTVTDTQYF.

This clonotype has a count of ten or more. The chain carries TRBV12-3 or TRBV12-4 and TRBJ2-1; tentative D call: TRBD1 (6 bases). The germline V and J ends were trimmed by 8 bases and 8 bases, with 16 bases remaining between them. The CDR3 loop spans 13 amino acids. The CDR3 DNA sequence: TGTGCCAGCGGACAACAGGGCCCCGATGAGCAGTTCTTC. It encodes CASGQQGPDEQFF.

Of note for this clonotype: Germline and junction disagree at one end, which may indicate a read error. The V gene is TRBV4-1, the J gene TRBJ2-1; 8 nucleotides line up with TRBD2. The CDR3 spans 17 residues. The V gene's germline CDR1 is MGHRA and CDR2 YSYEKL. CDR3 in DNA: TGCGCCAGTAGCCACCCCGGAGTAGCGGGATCCTACAATGAGCAGTTCTTC. Protein product: CASSHPGVAGSYNEQFF.

On this clonotype: A much larger clone differs by one base, so this may be a read error. This chain joins TRBV20-1 and TRBJ2-7; D not certain. With 5 bases removed from V and 7 bases from J, the gap between germline ends came to 15 bases. The germline gives CDR1 DFQATT, CDR2 SNEGSKA (reference sequence). The CDR3 runs 12 residues. The CDR3, as DNA: TGCAGTGCTCCCCAGGATATAAGGGAGCAGTACTTC. Translating it yields CSAPQDIREQYF.

Worth noting for this clonotype: A much larger clone differs from this one at a single base, so this may be a read error. Likely a read error: the CDR3 ends without its conserved phenylalanine or tryptophan. The chain recombines TRBV5-1 with TRBJ1-1, with a tentative D call TRBD1 (5 bases). Trimming shortened V by 5 bases and J by 10 bases, and 18 bases separated the two germline ends. Germline V gene data show CDR1 as SGHRS and CDR2 as YFSETQ. This CDR3 contains 13 residues. The DNA for the CDR3 is TGCGCCAGCAGTTCCCGGGACCCACTGGGAGCTTTCTGT. Translating gives CASSSRDPLGAFC.

With respect to this clonotype: A junction boundary mismatches the germline segment, possibly from a read error. This CDR3 is CASSVPRQGAFNAQFF. CDR3 sequence (DNA): TGTGCCAGCAGTGTCCCGAGACAGGGGGCGTTCAATGCGCAGTTCTTC. V is TRBV6-1 and J is TRBJ2-1; TRBD1 agrees at 10 bases. This CDR3 has 16 amino acids. Germline CDR1 is MNHNS and CDR2 is SASEGT.

Remarks on this clonotype: No conserved phenylalanine or tryptophan is present at the end of the CDR3, so a read error is the likely explanation. The chain combines TRBV5-4 with TRBJ1-2; the D gene is possibly TRBD1 (6 bases). CDR3 length: 14 residues. Germline V gene lookup returns CDR1 SGHNT and CDR2 YYREEE (reference sequence). The CDR3 here is CASSLRGGLGGYTL. The CDR3 DNA follows: TGTGCTAGCAGCTTGCGGGGGGGCCTTGGTGGCTACACCTTA.

On this clonotype: A single base separates this from a much larger clone, so it may be a read error. The rearrangement joins TRBV5-1 to TRBJ1-1; 8 bases align to TRBD1. CDR1 is SGHRS and CDR2 is YFSETQ in the germline V gene. This CDR3 comprises 15 residues. Germline trimming cut 5 bases from V and 0 bases from J; bases unmatched to any gene: 6. The CDR3 DNA reads as TGCGCCAGCAGAGCCGAGACAGGGGTGAACACTGAAGCTTTCTTT. As protein: CASRAETGVNTEAFF.

In its sample, this clonotype is medium-sized. V is TRBV11-3 and J is TRBJ2-7; D could derive from TRBD1 or TRBD2 (6 bases each). This CDR3 has 13 amino acids. Looked up from germline, CDR1 is SGHNT and CDR2 is YENEEA. Trimming removed 2 bases at V and 5 bases at J, with 10 bases between. The CDR3: CASSLRGENEQYF. CDR3 in DNA: TGTGCCAGCAGCTTAAGGGGGGAGAACGAGCAGTACTTC.